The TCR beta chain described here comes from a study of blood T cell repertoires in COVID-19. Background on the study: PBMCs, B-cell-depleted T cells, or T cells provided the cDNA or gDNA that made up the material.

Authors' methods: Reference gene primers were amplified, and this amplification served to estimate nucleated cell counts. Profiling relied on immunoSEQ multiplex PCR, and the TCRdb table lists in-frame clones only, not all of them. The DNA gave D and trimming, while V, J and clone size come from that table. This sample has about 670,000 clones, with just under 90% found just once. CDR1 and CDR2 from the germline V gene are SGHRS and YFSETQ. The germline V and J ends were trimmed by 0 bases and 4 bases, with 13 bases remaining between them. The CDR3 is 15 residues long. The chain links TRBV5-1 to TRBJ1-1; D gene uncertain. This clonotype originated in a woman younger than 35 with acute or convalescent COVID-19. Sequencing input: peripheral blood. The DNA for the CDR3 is TGCGCCAGCAGCTTGGAACCGAACTTTGGCACTGAAGCTTTCTTT. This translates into CASSLEPNFGTEAFF.